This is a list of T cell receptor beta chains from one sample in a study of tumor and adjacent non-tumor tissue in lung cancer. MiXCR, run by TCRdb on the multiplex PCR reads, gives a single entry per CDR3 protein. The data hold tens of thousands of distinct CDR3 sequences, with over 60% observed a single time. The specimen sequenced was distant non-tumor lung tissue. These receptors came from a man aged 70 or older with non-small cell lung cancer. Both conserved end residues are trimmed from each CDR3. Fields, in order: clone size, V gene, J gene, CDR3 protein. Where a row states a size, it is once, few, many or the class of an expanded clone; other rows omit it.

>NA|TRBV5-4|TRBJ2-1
CSSARGYMGQQQF
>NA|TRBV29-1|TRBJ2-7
SVVKGRDGLYEQY
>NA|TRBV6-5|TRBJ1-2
TSSYRPNYGYI
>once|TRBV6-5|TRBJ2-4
ANSYDKKNVQY
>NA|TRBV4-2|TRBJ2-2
ASSPMGSGELS
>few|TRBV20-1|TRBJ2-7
SARGEQGRRNEQY
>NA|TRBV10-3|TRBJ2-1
TISPTSGRGNNEQF
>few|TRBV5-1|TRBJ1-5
ASSPSPSNQPQH
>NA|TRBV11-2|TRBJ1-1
ASCLGVNTEAF
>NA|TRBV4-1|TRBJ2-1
ASSQDFGGRRMSDVQF
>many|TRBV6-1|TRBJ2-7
ASSRGQAYEQY
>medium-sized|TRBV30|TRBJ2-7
AWTPGGYEQY
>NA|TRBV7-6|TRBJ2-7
ASSLTGSNYEQY
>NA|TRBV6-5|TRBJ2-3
ASSSSGSGSDMQY
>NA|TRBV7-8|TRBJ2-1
VSSLYSVNEQF
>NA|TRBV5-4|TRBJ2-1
ASSAHGYMGEQQF
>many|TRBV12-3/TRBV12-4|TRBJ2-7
ASRGTGGYEQY
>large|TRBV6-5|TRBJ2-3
ASSFNGRGGDTQY
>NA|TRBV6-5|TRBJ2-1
ASRRLAEGRSDNEQF
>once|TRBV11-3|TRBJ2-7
ACSPAGTVAYKQY
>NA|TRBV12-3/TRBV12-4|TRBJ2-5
ASSRTGRGGETQY
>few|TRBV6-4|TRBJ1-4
VRGSGQTATNEKLF
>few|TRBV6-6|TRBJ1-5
ASSYGQSFGQPQH
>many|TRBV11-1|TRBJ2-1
ASSPTSGSSYNEQF
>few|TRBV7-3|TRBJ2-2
ASSLEASGELF
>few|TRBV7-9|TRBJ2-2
ASSRAGPQSTGELF
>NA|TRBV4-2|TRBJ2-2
VSRGREDTRELF
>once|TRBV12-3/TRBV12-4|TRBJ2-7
ASATRGSGERY
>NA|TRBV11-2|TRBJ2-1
ASNLASSGYNERS
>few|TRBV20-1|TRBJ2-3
SARFPSGNTDTQY
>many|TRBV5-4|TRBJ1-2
ASSLDRALGGYT
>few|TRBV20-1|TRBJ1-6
GARDRGTANSPLH
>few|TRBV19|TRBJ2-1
ASRLAGRRYNEQF
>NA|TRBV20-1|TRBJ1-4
NASALGSTNEKLF
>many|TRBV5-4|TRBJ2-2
ASSFQAGGARIGTGELF